These 9 T cell receptor beta chains were sequenced from one sample in a study of T cells in Graves' hyperthyroidism and ophthalmopathy. Amplification of TCR beta CDR3 regions used RNA as the template. TCR CDR3 underwent first-round RT-PCR with the HTBI primer set. In TCRdb, the multiplex PCR reads were re-called with MiXCR into one record per CDR3 protein. Among approximately 600,000 distinct CDR3 sequences listed, under 25% were seen once. Sample: blood. All receptors come from a man aged 25-40 years with Graves' ophthalmopathy.

This clonotype appeared many times. The CDR3 loop is CASSYVSGRTPREQYF. Written as DNA, the CDR3 is TGTGCCAGCAGCTACGTTAGCGGGAGGACTCCCCGGGAGCAGTACTTC. The chain joins TRBV28 to TRBJ2-7; TRBD2 matches at 10 bases. The CDR3 sequence is 16 residues long. V was clipped by 6 bases and J by 7 bases; unmatched bases: 15. CDR1 and CDR2 (germline): MDHEN, SYDVKM.

The rearrangement links TRBV6-1 to TRBJ1-1, with a weak D call TRBD1 (6 bases). Germline V gives CDR1 MNHNS, CDR2 SASEGT. This CDR3 has 15 residues. Trimming removed 8 bases from V and 1 base from J, with 17 bases in between. CDR3 loop: CASDSGVGGNTEAFF. The DNA of the CDR3 is TGTGCCAGCGACTCGGGCGTAGGGGGGAACACTGAAGCTTTCTTT.

This clonotype was counted ten times or more. Here the CDR3 DNA reads TGTGCCAGCAGTTTAAACAGGGGTCGTGAGCAGTTCTTC. It translates to CASSLNRGREQFF. J is TRBJ2-1 and V is TRBV28; TRBD1 matches 7 bases. Losses at the gene ends were 2 bases for V and 9 bases for J; bases not matched to a gene: 4. CDR3 length: 13 amino acids. The germline gives CDR1 MDHEN, CDR2 SYDVKM.

This clonotype has ten or more counts. The V and J genes are TRBV7-8 and TRBJ2-7; D call uncertain. Germline CDR1 reads SGHVS; CDR2 reads FQNEAQ. V shed 6 bases and J shed 0 bases, with 15 bases lying between them. CDR3 length: 15 amino acids. The CDR3 sequence: CASSPLWVASYEQYF. As DNA, the CDR3 is TGTGCCAGCAGTCCCCTTTGGGTGGCCTCCTACGAGCAGTACTTC.

This clonotype was seen a handful of times. The chain joins TRBV6-5 to TRBJ2-1; D is uncertain. The CDR3 is made up of 16 amino acids. V was trimmed by 2 bases and J by 1 base, leaving 12 bases between them. CDR1 MNHEY and CDR2 SVGAGI come from the germline V gene. Here the CDR3 DNA reads TGTGCCAGCAGTTACGCCATGGGTTCTTCCTACAATGAGCAGTTCTTC. This codes for CASSYAMGSSYNEQFF.

V and J are TRBV7-8 and TRBJ2-5; D gene unclear. The CDR3 contains 14 residues. Trimming removed 2 bases from V and 1 base from J, with 8 bases in between. From germline, CDR1 is SGHVS and CDR2 FQNEAQ. Here the CDR3 reads CASSLLRAQETQYF. Here the CDR3 DNA reads TGTGCCAGCAGCTTACTACGAGCCCAAGAGACCCAGTACTTC.

The chain carries TRBV20-1 and TRBJ2-5, with 12 bases fitting TRBD2. This CDR3 comprises 16 residues. Germline CDR1 DFQATT, CDR2 SNEGSKA (reference sequence). V was pared by 5 bases and J by 2 bases, with 9 bases of the junction left unmatched. CDR3 protein: CSAFPGLAGPQETQYF. The CDR3 bases are TGCAGTGCTTTTCCGGGACTAGCGGGTCCACAAGAGACCCAGTACTTC.

This sequence joins TRBV4-3 and TRBJ2-2, with TRBD1 matching 11 bases. Germline CDR1 and CDR2: LGHNA and YSLEER. After removal of 4 bases from V and 4 bases from J, the junction contained 11 bases not matched to a gene. This CDR3 region has 18 residues. The CDR3 DNA sequence: TGCGCCAGCAGCCCAAAGAGGACAGGGGGCGCGGGCACCGGGGAGCTGTTTTTT. This gives the protein CASSPKRTGGAGTGELFF.

The V call is TRBV27, the J call TRBJ2-2, with 10 positions matching TRBD1. V gave up 10 bases and J gave up 4 bases; unmatched junction bases: 6. The CDR3 is 14 amino acids. From germline, CDR1 is MNHEY and CDR2 SMNVEV (reference sequence). CDR3 sequence: CATRTGGFTGELFF. In nucleotides, the CDR3 is TGTGCCACCAGGACAGGGGGTTTCACCGGGGAGCTGTTTTTT.